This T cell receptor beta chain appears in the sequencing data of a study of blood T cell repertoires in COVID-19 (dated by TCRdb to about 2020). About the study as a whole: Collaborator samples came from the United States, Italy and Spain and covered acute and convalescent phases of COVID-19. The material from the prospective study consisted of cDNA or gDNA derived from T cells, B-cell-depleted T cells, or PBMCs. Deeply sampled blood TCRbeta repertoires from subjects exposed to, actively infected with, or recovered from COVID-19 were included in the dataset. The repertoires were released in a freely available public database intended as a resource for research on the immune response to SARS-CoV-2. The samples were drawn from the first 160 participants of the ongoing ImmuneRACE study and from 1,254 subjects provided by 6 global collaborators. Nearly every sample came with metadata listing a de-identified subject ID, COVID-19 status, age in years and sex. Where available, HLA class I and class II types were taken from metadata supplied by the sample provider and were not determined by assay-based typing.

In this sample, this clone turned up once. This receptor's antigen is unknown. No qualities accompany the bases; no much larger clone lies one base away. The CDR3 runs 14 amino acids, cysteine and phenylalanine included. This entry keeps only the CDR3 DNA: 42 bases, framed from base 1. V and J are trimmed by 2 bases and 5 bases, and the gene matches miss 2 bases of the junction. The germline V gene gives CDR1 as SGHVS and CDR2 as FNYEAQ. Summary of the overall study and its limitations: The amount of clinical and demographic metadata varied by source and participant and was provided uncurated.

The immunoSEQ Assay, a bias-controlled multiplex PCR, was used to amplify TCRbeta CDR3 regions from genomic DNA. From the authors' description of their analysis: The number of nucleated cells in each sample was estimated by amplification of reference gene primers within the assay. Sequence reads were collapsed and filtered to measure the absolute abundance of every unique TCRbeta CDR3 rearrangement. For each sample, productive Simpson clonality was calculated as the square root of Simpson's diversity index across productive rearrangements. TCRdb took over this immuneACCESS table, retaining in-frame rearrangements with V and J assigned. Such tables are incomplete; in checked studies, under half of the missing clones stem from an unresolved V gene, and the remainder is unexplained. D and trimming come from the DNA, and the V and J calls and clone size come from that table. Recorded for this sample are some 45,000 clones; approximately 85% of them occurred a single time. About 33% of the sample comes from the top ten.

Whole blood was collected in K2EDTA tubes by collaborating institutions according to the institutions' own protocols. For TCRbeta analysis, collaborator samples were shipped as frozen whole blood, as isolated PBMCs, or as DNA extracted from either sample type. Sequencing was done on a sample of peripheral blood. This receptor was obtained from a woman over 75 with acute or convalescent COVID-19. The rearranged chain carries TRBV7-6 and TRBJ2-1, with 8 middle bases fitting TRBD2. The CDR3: CASSLLAGDNEQFF. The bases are TGTGCCAGCAGCTTACTAGCGGGCGACAATGAGCAGTTCTTC.